The source of this TCR beta chain is a study of cytomegalovirus exposure and HLA in healthy donors. PCR involved 60 Vbeta and 13 Jbeta primers. Per the authors' pipeline: In a later analysis, tens of millions of unique TCR beta chains included roughly 11 million shared by two or more donors. TCRdb's table, derived via immunoSEQ multiplex PCR, lists solely in-frame clones and lacks some. The V and J calls and clone size were taken over from that table, and D and trimming were inferred from the DNA. The sample holds about 180,000 clones, about 78% seen once. Study outcomes and limitations: Reportedly, diagnosis of cytomegalovirus status by the classifier showed high specificity and sensitivity. CMV serostatus was the sole immune exposure information available.

The CDR3 loop spans 14 amino acids. Deletions cut 4 bases from V and 2 bases from J, with 12 bases between. Germline V gene data show CDR1 as SGDLS and CDR2 as YYNGEE. Of note for this clone: Its target is not known.

The chain links TRBV9 to TRBJ1-2; no clear D gene. Sequencing was performed on PBMCs. The clonotype comes from a man aged 35-49 years in good health and CMV-seronegative. The CDR3 DNA reads as TGTGCCAGCAGCCCTCCGGCAGGCAACTATGGCTACACCTTC. Its protein is CASSPPAGNYGYTF.